A single T cell receptor beta chain is shown here with its context. Its specificity is unknown. This sample was included in a study of T-cell reconstitution after alpha-beta-depleted transplantation in children. Notes on the study in general: TCRbeta diversity was high at day 60 in some patients (a result of surviving recipient T cells and thymic progenitors). After one year, T-cell counts and TCRbeta diversity mostly came from new T cells. After transplant, at about two months, alpha-beta T cells were reportedly derived from several hundred expanded graft clones.

During its preparation, the TCRbeta library received unique molecular identifiers. TCRdb called the PCR reads again in MiXCR, with one record for every CDR3 protein. The sample yields roughly 350,000 distinct CDR3 sequences, around 16% seen once. The CDR3 has 14 residues. The ends were cut back, 5 bases at V and 2 bases at J, with 13 bases in the middle. Germline loops: CDR1 LGHDT, CDR2 YNNKEL (reference sequence). The rearrangement links TRBV3-1 to TRBJ2-7, with TRBD1 as a possible D gene (6 bases). The sequence was collected from a male patient aged 2-9 years who had a stem cell transplant for acute lymphoblastic leukemia, so the T cells may come from the graft donor. The sequencing here drew on PBMCs, mostly from graft donor cells, taken 360 days after TCRalphabeta/CD19-depleted stem cell transplant. As DNA, the CDR3 is TGTGCCAGCAGCGACCGGGACACCCCCTACGAGCAGTACTTC. Translated, it gives CASSDRDTPYEQYF.